This TCR beta chain was captured by sequencing in a study of blood T cell repertoires in COVID-19. Trimming took 5 bases from V and 3 from J, leaving 17 bases between them. The CDR3 covers 16 residues. CDR1 MDHEN and CDR2 SYDVKM come from the germline V gene. Participant-reported clinical history was the basis for cohort assignment. Original methodology: The authors estimated nucleated cell counts from reference gene primer amplification. Method: immunoSEQ multiplex PCR; TCRdb's copy keeps in-frame clones and lacks some. V, J and clone size were drawn from that table, and D and trimming were deduced from the DNA. The sample has about 210,000 clones, about four fifths seen once.

The receptor's source is a woman in her forties or fifties with acute COVID-19. The chain has TRBV28 and TRBJ1-5; TRBD1 is a possible D gene (6 bases). The sequenced sample was PBMCs or T cells enriched from blood (not recorded which). Here the CDR3 DNA reads TGTGCCAGCAGTGTCGGACAGACCAAAACCAATCAGCCCCAGCATTTT. Amino acid sequence: CASSVGQTKTNQPQHF.